What follows is one TCR beta chain and its context. Its antigen is unknown. The CDR3 has 14 amino acids. Looked up from germline, CDR1 is SGHRS and CDR2 is YFSETQ. Trimming took 7 bases from V and 0 from J, leaving 13 bases between them. This specimen comes from a study of T cells after posttransplantation cyclophosphamide. The study's findings and limits: Later post-transplant blood repertoires were often dominated by donor CD8+ memory clones.

Using immunoSEQ multiplex PCR, the repertoire was profiled, and TCRdb retains in-frame clones only, with some absent. Of about 28,000 clones listed, 86% are singletons. Material: PBMCs. J is TRBJ1-1 and V is TRBV5-1; D perhaps matches TRBD1 (6 bases). The clonotype was recovered from a man in his fifties. In nucleotides, the CDR3 is TGCGCCAGCCGACAGGCGTCAATGAACACTGAAGCTTTCTTT. As protein: CASRQASMNTEAFF. Complete variable domain (other parts from reference TRBV5-1 and TRBJ1-1): KAGVTQTPRYLIKTRGQQVTLSCSPISGHRSVSWYQQTPGQGLQFLFEYFSETQRNKGNFPGRFSGRQFSNSRSEMNVSTLELGDSALYLCASRQASMNTEAFFGQGTRLTVV.